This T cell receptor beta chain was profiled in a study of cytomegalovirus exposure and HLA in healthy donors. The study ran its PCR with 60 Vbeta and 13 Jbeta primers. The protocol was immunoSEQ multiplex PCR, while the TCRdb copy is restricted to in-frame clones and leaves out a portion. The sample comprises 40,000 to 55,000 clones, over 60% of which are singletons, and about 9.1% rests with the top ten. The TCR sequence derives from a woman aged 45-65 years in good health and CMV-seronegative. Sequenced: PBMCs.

CDR3 in amino acids: CASSLSSGTQLGNTIYF. DNA of the CDR3: TGTGCCAGCAGTTTGAGTTCCGGGACACAACTTGGAAACACCATATATTTT. The chain links TRBV28 to TRBJ1-3, with D possibly TRBD1 on 6 matching bases. Per the germline V gene, CDR1 is MDHEN and CDR2 is SYDVKM. There are 17 residues in the CDR3. V lost 3 bases, J lost 3 bases, and 18 bases lay in between.